What follows describes a single T cell receptor (beta chain). Its antigen is not known. This record comes from a study of CD4 T cells in relation to SARS-CoV-2 and coronaviruses. In the study overall: After 10 days of antigen culture, PBMC TCR beta CDR3s were sequenced. Negative control cultures got HIV-1 Nef peptides or no peptide.

Between the trimmed V and J ends, which lost 4 bases and 5 bases, there was a span of 14 bases. CDR1 is SGHDN and CDR2 is FVKESK in the germline V gene. The CDR3 has 14 amino acids. Measured with immunoSEQ multiplex PCR; TCRdb has only the in-frame clones, and not every one. The data show 27,000 or so clones, roughly 73% seen once. Unexposed donor CD4+ T cells date from about 2011-2018, before the COVID-19 pandemic. Isolation of CD4+ T cells took place after roughly nine days in culture. Cells permitting, SARS-CoV-2 S/N and four cold-coronavirus spikes were tested on unexposed-donor CD4+ T cells. On days 3 and 7, cultures got half fresh IL-2 medium.

Sequenced input: CD4+ T cells from PBMCs, cultured in vitro. The chain is built from TRBV14 and TRBJ1-1, with unresolved D. The sequence came from a human donor in good health. The CDR3 DNA reads as TGTGCCAGCAGCCCTAGGACGTATTGGACTGAAGCTTTCTTT. This sequence encodes CASSPRTYWTEAFF. Supplemented by reference TRBV14 and TRBJ1-1, the full variable domain reads EAGVTQFPSHSVIEKGQTVTLRCDPISGHDNLYWYRRVMGKEIKFLLHFVKESKQDESGMPNNRFLAERTGGTYSTLKVQPAELEDSGVYFCASSPRTYWTEAFFGQGTRLTVV.